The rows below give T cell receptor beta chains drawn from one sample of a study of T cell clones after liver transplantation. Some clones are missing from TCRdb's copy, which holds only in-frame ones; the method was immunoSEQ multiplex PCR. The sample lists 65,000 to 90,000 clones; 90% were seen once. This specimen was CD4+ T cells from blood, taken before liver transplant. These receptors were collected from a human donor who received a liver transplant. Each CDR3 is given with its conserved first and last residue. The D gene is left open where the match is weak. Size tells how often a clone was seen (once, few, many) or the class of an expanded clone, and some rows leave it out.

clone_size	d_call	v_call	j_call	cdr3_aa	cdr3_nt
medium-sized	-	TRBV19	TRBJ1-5	CASSVTGTVSNQPQHF	TGTGCCAGTAGTGTCACCGGGACGGTGAGCAATCAGCCCCAGCATTTT
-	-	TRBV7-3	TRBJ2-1	CASSSQGAENEQFF	TGTGCCAGCAGCTCCCAGGGAGCGGAAAATGAGCAGTTCTTC
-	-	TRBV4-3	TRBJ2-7	CASSLRTRSSYEQYF	TGCGCCAGCAGCCTTCGGACACGCAGCTCCTACGAGCAGTACTTC
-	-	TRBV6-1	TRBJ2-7	CASSVTDRISYEQYF	TGTGCCAGCAGTGTAACCGACAGGATTTCCTACGAGCAGTACTTC
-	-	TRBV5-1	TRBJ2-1	CASSLGTNNEQFF	TGCGCCAGCAGCTTGGGGACAAACAATGAGCAGTTCTTC
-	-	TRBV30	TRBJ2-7	CAWSVEGGTYEQYF	TGTGCCTGGAGTGTCGAGGGGGGGACCTACGAGCAGTACTTC
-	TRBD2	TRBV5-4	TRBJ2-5	CASRRGTSGGGETQYF	TGTGCCAGCAGGCGTGGGACTAGCGGGGGCGGAGAGACCCAGTACTTC
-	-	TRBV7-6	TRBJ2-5	CASSPQGETQYF	TGTGCCAGCAGCCCGCAGGGAGAGACCCAGTACTTC
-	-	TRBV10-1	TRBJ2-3	CASRQGPNTDTQYF	TGCGCCAGCAGGCAGGGTCCAAACACAGATACGCAGTATTTT
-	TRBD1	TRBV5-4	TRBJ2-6	CASRMSPKTGGNSGANVLTF	TGTGCCAGCAGAATGTCCCCTAAGACAGGGGGGAACTCTGGGGCCAACGTCCTGACTTTC
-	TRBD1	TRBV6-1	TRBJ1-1	CASSDLGGSVGAFF	TGTGCCAGCAGTGATTTAGGGGGCTCGGTAGGGGCTTTCTTT
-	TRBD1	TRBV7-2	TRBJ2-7	CASSRAGGEQYF	TGTGCCAGCAGCCGGGCAGGGGGTGAGCAGTACTTC
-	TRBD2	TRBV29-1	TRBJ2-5	CSVTGTSGWGAQYF	TGCAGCGTAACCGGGACTAGCGGCTGGGGGGCCCAGTACTTC
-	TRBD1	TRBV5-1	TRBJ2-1	CASRLDRGLYNEQFF	TGCGCCAGCAGACTGGACAGGGGGCTGTACAATGAGCAGTTCTTC
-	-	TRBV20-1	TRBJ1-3	CSARADLTIYF	TGCAGTGCTAGAGCCGATTTGACCATATATTTT
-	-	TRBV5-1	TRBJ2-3	CASSDGTPGTDTQYF	TGCGCCAGCAGCGACGGGACGCCCGGCACAGATACGCAGTATTTT
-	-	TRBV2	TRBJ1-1	CASSGQPNTEAFF	TGTGCCAGCAGTGGACAGCCGAACACTGAAGCTTTCTTT
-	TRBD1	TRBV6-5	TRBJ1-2	CASSYSRQGYYGYTF	TGTGCCAGCAGTTATTCGAGACAGGGGTACTATGGCTACACCTTC
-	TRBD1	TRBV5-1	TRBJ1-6	CASSLLQGAASPLHF	TGTGCCAGCAGCTTGTTGCAGGGGGCAGCTTCACCCCTCCACTTT
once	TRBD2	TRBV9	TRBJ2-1	CASSGTSGYNEQFF	TGTGCCAGCAGCGGGACTAGCGGTTACAATGAGCAGTTCTTC
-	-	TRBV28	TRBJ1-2	CASSLAVLSYGYTF	TGTGCCAGCAGTTTGGCCGTGTTGAGCTATGGCTACACCTTC
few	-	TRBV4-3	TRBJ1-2	CASSQEIGNYGYTF	TGCGCCAGCAGCCAAGAAATAGGGAACTATGGCTACACCTTC
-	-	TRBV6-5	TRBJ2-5	CASSYRVIGETQYF	TGTGCCAGCAGTTACCGGGTGATAGGAGAGACCCAGTACTTC
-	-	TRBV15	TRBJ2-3	CATMQGRPTDTQYF	TGTGCCACCATGCAGGGGCGGCCCACAGATACGCAGTATTTT
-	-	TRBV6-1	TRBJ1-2	CASSSTQGSYGYTF	TGTGCCAGCAGTTCGACCCAGGGATCTTATGGCTACACCTTC
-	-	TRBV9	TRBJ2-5	CASSVGPGRETQYF	TGTGCCAGCAGCGTAGGTCCAGGGCGGGAGACCCAGTACTTC
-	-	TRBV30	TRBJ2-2	CAWASGVSTNTGELFF	TGTGCCTGGGCCTCGGGAGTTTCCACGAACACCGGGGAGCTGTTTTTT
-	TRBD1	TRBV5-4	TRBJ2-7	CASSLRQGYEQYF	TGTGCCAGCAGCTTAAGACAGGGGTACGAGCAGTACTTC
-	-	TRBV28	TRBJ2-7	CASSRGESTFSYEQYF	TGTGCCAGCAGCCGGGGAGAGTCCACCTTCTCCTACGAGCAGTACTTC
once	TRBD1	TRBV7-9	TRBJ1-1	CASRKPGGTGDPEAFF	TGTGCCAGCAGGAAACCAGGGGGGACAGGAGACCCAGAAGCTTTCTTT
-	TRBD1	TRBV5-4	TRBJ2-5	CASSLNRGQETQYF	TGTGCCAGCAGCTTGAACAGGGGCCAAGAGACCCAGTACTTC
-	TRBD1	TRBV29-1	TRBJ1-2	CSVGQGRDVGYTF	TGCAGCGTTGGACAGGGACGAGATGTCGGCTACACCTTC
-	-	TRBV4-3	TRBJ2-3	CASSKRADDTQYF	TGCGCCAGCAGCAAGAGAGCCGATGATACGCAGTATTTT
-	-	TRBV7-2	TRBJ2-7	CASSLLGRGAGEQYF	TGTGCCAGCAGCCTACTAGGTAGGGGCGCGGGCGAGCAGTACTTC
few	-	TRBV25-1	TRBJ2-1	CASSDYGLLTGEQFF	TGTGCCAGCAGTGATTATGGACTACTCACGGGCGAGCAGTTCTTC
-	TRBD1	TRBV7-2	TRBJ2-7	CASSLARDSSYEQYF	TGTGCCAGCAGCTTAGCCCGGGACAGCTCGTACGAGCAGTACTTC
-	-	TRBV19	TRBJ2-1	CASNAGSVYNEQFF	TGTGCCAGTAACGCGGGTTCGGTTTACAATGAGCAGTTCTTC
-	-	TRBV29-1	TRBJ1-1	CSVGGGMNTEAFF	TGCAGCGTTGGAGGGGGGATGAACACTGAAGCTTTCTTT
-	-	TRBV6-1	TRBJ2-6	CASSEGSSGANVLTF	TGTGCCAGCAGTGAAGGCAGCTCTGGGGCCAACGTCCTGACTTTC
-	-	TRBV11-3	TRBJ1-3	CASSFEGPLSGNTIYF	TGTGCCAGCAGCTTCGAGGGGCCCCTCTCTGGAAACACCATATATTTT
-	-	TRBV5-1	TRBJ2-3	CASSRDPVGGTDTQYF	TGCGCCAGCAGCCGCGACCCGGTTGGAGGCACAGATACGCAGTATTTT
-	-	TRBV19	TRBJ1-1	CASSIGGNTEAFF	TGTGCCAGTAGTATCGGGGGGAACACTGAAGCTTTCTTT
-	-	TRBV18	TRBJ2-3	CASSPPGGSDTQYF	TGTGCCAGCTCACCCCCGGGCGGTTCAGATACGCAGTATTTT
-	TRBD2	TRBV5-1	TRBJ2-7	CASSLDSSGRYEQYF	TGCGCCAGCAGCTTGGATTCTAGCGGGAGATACGAGCAGTACTTC
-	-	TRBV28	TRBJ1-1	CASIDTENTEAFF	TGTGCCAGCATTGATACAGAGAACACTGAAGCTTTCTTT
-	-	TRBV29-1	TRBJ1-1	CSVSGGTGSSTEAFF	TGCAGCGTCTCCGGGGGAACAGGGAGTAGCACTGAAGCTTTCTTT
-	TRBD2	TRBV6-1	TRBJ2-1	CASSSTSGRLAEQFF	TGTGCCAGCAGCTCGACTAGCGGGAGGCTGGCTGAGCAGTTCTTC
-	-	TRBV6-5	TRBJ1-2	CASSLSGRIANYGYTF	TGTGCCAGCAGTTTGTCCGGACGGATCGCTAACTATGGCTACACCTTC
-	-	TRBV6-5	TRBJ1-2	CASRLREGGYTF	TGTGCCAGCAGGCTACGAGAGGGTGGCTACACCTTC
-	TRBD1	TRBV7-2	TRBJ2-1	CASSPGTGHNEQFF	TGTGCCAGCAGCCCCGGGACAGGGCACAATGAGCAGTTCTTC
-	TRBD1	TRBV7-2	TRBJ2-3	CASSSGDRGPQVDTQYF	TGTGCCAGCAGCTCGGGAGACAGGGGGCCGCAAGTGGATACGCAGTATTTT
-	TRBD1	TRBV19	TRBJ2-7	CASSIAGGTGGYEQYF	TGTGCCAGTAGTATAGCAGGAGGGACAGGGGGCTACGAGCAGTACTTC
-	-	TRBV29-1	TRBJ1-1	CSARAGTGNTEAFF	TGCAGCGCGAGGGCGGGCACAGGGAACACTGAAGCTTTCTTT
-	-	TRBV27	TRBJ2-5	CASSSPGGYQETQYF	TGTGCCAGCAGTTCTCCCGGCGGGTACCAAGAGACCCAGTACTTC
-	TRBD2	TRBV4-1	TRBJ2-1	CASSQVASGDPYNEQFF	TGCGCCAGCAGCCAGGTGGCTAGCGGTGACCCCTACAATGAGCAGTTCTTC